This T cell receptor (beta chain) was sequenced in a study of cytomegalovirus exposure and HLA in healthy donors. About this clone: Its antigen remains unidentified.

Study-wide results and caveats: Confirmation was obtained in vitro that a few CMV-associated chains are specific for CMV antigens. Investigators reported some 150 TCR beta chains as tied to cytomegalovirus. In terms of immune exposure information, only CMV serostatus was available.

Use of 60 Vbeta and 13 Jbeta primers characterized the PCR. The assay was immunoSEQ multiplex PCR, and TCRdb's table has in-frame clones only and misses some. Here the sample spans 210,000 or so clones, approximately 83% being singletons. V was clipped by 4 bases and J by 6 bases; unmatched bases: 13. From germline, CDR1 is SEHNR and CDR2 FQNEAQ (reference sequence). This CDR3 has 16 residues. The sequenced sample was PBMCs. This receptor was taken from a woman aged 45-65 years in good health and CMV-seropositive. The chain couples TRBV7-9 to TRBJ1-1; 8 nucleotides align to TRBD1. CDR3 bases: TGTGCCAGCAGCTCTCAGGGGGCTCTCGGGTATTCTGAAGCTTTCTTT. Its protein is CASSSQGALGYSEAFF.